This TCR beta chain comes out of a study of shared clonotypes between healthy human individuals. The study's findings and limits: Shared clonotypes across all four donors exceeded non-shared ones in generation probability.

Points on this clone: Its specificity is not known.

The data were produced by immunoSEQ multiplex PCR, yet TCRdb's version contains in-frame clones alone and is incomplete. The repertoire holds about 870,000 clones, 80% to 95% seen once, with around 24% in the top ten. Naive CD8 cells comprised CD45RO-negative, CCR7-positively selected cells, excluding terminally differentiated effector memory CD45RA+ cells. This CDR3 region has 18 residues. Unmatched junction bases numbered 10, after V lost 5 bases and J lost 1 base. Germline V gene lookup returns CDR1 MNHEY and CDR2 SMNVEV (reference sequence). This TCR came from a man aged 25 to 40 in good health. The gene calls are TRBV27 and TRBJ2-5, with 13 positions matching TRBD2. Sequencing was performed on naive CD8+ T cells sorted from blood. CDR3 loop: CASSPGLAGRRAQETQYF. In DNA, the CDR3 is TGTGCCAGCAGTCCGGGACTAGCGGGGCGACGGGCCCAAGAGACCCAGTACTTC.